Listed here are 28 T cell receptor beta chains from one sample, sequenced in a study of shared clonotypes between healthy human individuals. Method: immunoSEQ multiplex PCR; TCRdb's copy keeps in-frame clones and lacks some. This sample carries around 2.5 million clones, over 85% of them seen once, and the ten largest clones take 0.36%. The specimen was naive CD4+ T cells from PBMCs. As for subset: CD45RA+ positively selected. The receptors come from a man in his late teens or twenties in good health. Some clones in this sample may be carry-over from other donors' samples.

Regarding this clone: Other DNA variants within this sample encode the same CDR3. The chain joins TRBV7-9 to TRBJ1-2; TRBD1 aligns across 10 bases. V was clipped by 5 bases and J by 2 bases; unmatched bases: 2. Germline V gene lookup returns CDR1 SEHNR and CDR2 FQNEAQ (reference sequence). The CDR3 has 14 residues. DNA for the CDR3: TGTGCCAGCAGCAGGACAGGGGGGAACTATGGCTACACCTTC. Translating gives CASSRTGGNYGYTF.

The chain couples TRBV5-1 to TRBJ2-3, with TRBD1 identical over 8 bases. V shed 0 bases, J shed 2 bases, and the junction held 5 bases outside the gene matches. In germline, CDR1 is SGHRS, CDR2 YFSETQ. There are 16 residues in the CDR3. The CDR3 DNA reads TGCGCCAGCAGCTTGGGGGGGACAGGTCTCACAGATACGCAGTATTTT. Translation: CASSLGGTGLTDTQYF.

The gene calls are TRBV6-5 and TRBJ2-5; weak D call: TRBD2 (7 bases). This CDR3 spans 13 amino acids. The V and J ends lost 7 bases and 11 bases respectively, with 20 bases between them. CDR1 is MNHEY and CDR2 is SVGAGI in the germline V gene. CDR3 bases: TGTGCCAGCAAGGCTAGCGGTTCAAGGGGGCAGTACTTC. Protein sequence: CASKASGSRGQYF.

The sample holds one count of this clone. This CDR3 is also generated by other DNA sequences in the sample. CDR3 sequence: CASSPADRSGANVLTF. The CDR3 DNA sequence: TGTGCCAGCAGCCCCGCCGACAGGTCTGGGGCCAACGTCCTGACTTTC. The chain recombines TRBV4-2 with TRBJ2-6, with TRBD1 as a possible D gene (6 bases). Germline values: CDR1 LGHNA, CDR2 YNFKEQ. Trimming pared 4 bases from V and 1 base from J, leaving 11 bases between. This CDR3 comprises 16 residues.

The gene calls are TRBV5-4 and TRBJ2-7, with TRBD1 matching over 8 bases. The trim removed 4 bases at V and 4 bases at J, leaving 7 bases unmatched. CDR1 SGHNT and CDR2 YYREEE come from the germline V gene (reference sequence). The CDR3 has 14 residues. CDR3 in amino acids: CASSARQGSYEQYF. In nucleotides, the CDR3 is TGTGCCAGCAGCGCACGACAGGGGTCGTACGAGCAGTACTTC.

The count of this clone is one. This CDR3 reads CASSVSPVGYEQYF. CDR3 DNA: TGTGCCAGCAGCGTATCTCCAGTCGGCTACGAGCAGTACTTC. The chain joins TRBV9 to TRBJ2-7; D uncertain. V shed 1 base and J shed 3 bases, with 11 bases lying between them. The CDR3 runs to 14 residues. Germline CDR1 SGDLS, CDR2 YYNGEE.

The CDR3 reads CSVALAVGFDEQFF. In DNA form, the CDR3 reads TGCAGCGTCGCATTAGCTGTGGGGTTCGATGAGCAGTTCTTC. This chain uses TRBV29-1 with TRBJ2-1; D remains ambiguous. Germline V CDR1 and CDR2: SQVTM, ANQGSEA. CDR3 length: 14 amino acids. Trimming pared 6 bases from V and 8 bases from J, leaving 20 bases between.

This chain uses TRBV6-6 with TRBJ1-2; no clear D. V was shortened by 0 bases and J by 9 bases, with 17 bases between the two germline ends. Germline CDR1 and CDR2: MNHNY and SVGAGI (reference sequence). The CDR3 has 15 amino acids. CDR3 coding DNA: TGTGCCAGCAGTTACTCGAGGTATTTCGGGCGGAGCTACACCTTC. Encoded protein: CASSYSRYFGRSYTF.

This chain joins TRBV5-1 and TRBJ2-7; D gene uncertain. CDR3 length equals 12 residues. V was cut by 0 bases and J by 5 bases, with 6 bases left in between. Germline V lookup: CDR1 SGHRS, CDR2 YFSETQ. CDR3 DNA: TGCGCCAGCAGCTTGGACCGCCACGAGCAGTACTTC. It is translated as CASSLDRHEQYF.

A remark on this clone: Other DNA variants within this sample encode the same CDR3. V is TRBV5-1 and J is TRBJ1-2; 7 bases match TRBD1. Germline V gene lookup returns CDR1 SGHRS and CDR2 YFSETQ. The CDR3 is 12 amino acids. The trim removed 5 bases at V and 4 bases at J, leaving 2 bases unmatched. The CDR3 region has the DNA TGCGCCAGCAGTCGGGACAGCTATGGCTACACCTTC. Translating gives CASSRDSYGYTF.

This clone was counted once. This sequence joins TRBV15 and TRBJ2-5, with TRBD1 matching over 8 bases. Germline V gene data show CDR1 as LNHNV and CDR2 as YYDKDF (reference sequence). This CDR3 region has 15 residues. V was pared by 2 bases and J by 4 bases, with 6 bases of the junction left unmatched. The chain's CDR3 is CATSRPDRGGETQYF. CDR3 coding DNA: TGTGCCACCAGCAGACCTGACAGGGGTGGAGAGACCCAGTACTTC. Full variable domain (remainder filled in from reference TRBV15 and TRBJ2-5): DAMVIQNPRYQVTQFGKPVTLSCSQTLNHNVMYWYQQKSSQAPKLLFHYYDKDFNNEADTPDNFQSRRPNTSFCFLDIRSPGLGDTAMYLCATSRPDRGGETQYFGPGTRLLVL.

V is TRBV28 and J is TRBJ1-2, with 7 bases identical to TRBD1. Germline CDR1 and CDR2: MDHEN and SYDVKM. The trim removed 7 bases at V and 4 bases at J, leaving 6 bases unmatched. The CDR3 has 13 residues. CDR3 loop: CASNRGQSYGYTF. DNA of the CDR3: TGTGCCAGCAACAGGGGACAGAGCTATGGCTACACCTTC.

In DNA form, the CDR3 reads TGTGCCAGCAGTGAAGCAAACCCCTATCCTTACGAGCAGTACTTC. It specifies CASSEANPYPYEQYF. The genes are TRBV6-1 and TRBJ2-7; D is unclear. The CDR3 is 15 residues long. Germline V lookup: CDR1 MNHNS, CDR2 SASEGT. V lost 0 bases to trimming and J lost 4 bases, with 13 bases between them.

The gene calls are TRBV18 and TRBJ2-3; 9 bases are shared with TRBD1. The CDR3 has 15 amino acids. V dropped 6 bases and J dropped 0; count of bases not matched to a gene: 4. Germline-derived CDR1 and CDR2 are KGHSH and LQKENI. The CDR3 nucleotides are TGTGCCAGCTCGACAGGGGGGCTCAGCACAGATACGCAGTATTTT. It is translated as CASSTGGLSTDTQYF.

This clone was counted a single time. The chain uses TRBV7-6 and TRBJ2-7; a weak D match, TRBD1 (5 bases). In germline, CDR1 is SGHVS, CDR2 FNYEAQ. With 1 base removed from V and 6 bases from J, the gap between germline ends came to 7 bases. This CDR3 has 12 residues. The CDR3 is CASSLEGSEQYF. The CDR3 DNA is TGTGCCAGCAGCTTAGAGGGGTCCGAGCAGTACTTC. The full variable domain, in which reference TRBV7-6 and TRBJ2-7 provide the parts outside the CDR3, is GAGVSQSPRYKVTKRGQDVALRCDPISGHVSLYWYRQALGQGPEFLTYFNYEAQQDKSGLPNDRFSAERPEGSISTLTIQRTEQRDSAMYRCASSLEGSEQYFGPGTRLTVT.

In regard to this clone: Within the sample, other DNA sequences also encode this same CDR3. The J gene is TRBJ1-3, the V gene TRBV5-4; 8 nucleotides line up with TRBD1. The CDR3 covers 13 residues. Germline V gives CDR1 SGHNT, CDR2 YYREEE (reference sequence). The trim removed 0 bases at V and 7 bases at J, leaving 0 bases unmatched. This CDR3 reads CASSLGQGNTIYF. As DNA, the CDR3 is TGTGCCAGCAGCTTGGGACAGGGGAACACCATATATTTT.

A note on this clone: Other DNA sequences from this sample encode an identical CDR3 as well. The chain links TRBV5-1 to TRBJ2-7; no reliable D call. The germline V gene has CDR1 SGHRS and CDR2 YFSETQ. V was clipped by 4 bases and J by 2 bases, with 13 bases between them. The CDR3 runs 14 residues. The CDR3 nucleotides are TGCGCCAGCAGCCTCGGTGGAGCTACCTACGAGCAGTACTTC. Amino acids: CASSLGGATYEQYF.

V usage is TRBV28 and J usage is TRBJ1-5; possible D gene TRBD1, 6 bases. CDR1 is MDHEN and CDR2 is SYDVKM in the germline V gene. Trimming stripped 4 bases from V and 3 bases from J, with 7 bases between. This CDR3 comprises 13 residues. The CDR3 loop is CASSWDNNQPQHF. The CDR3 DNA reads as TGTGCCAGCAGTTGGGACAACAATCAGCCCCAGCATTTT.

This chain joins TRBV29-1 and TRBJ2-5; 9 nucleotides line up with TRBD2. TRBJ2-7 explains the end of the DNA better; the J call may be wrong. Germline V gives CDR1 SQVTM, CDR2 ANQGSEA. The CDR3 length is 15 residues. The CDR3 DNA reads TGCAGCGTTGGGGGAAGCGGGAGGTCCTTCTACGAGCAGTACTTC. As protein: CSVGGSGRSFYEQYF.

This chain connects TRBV2 to TRBJ2-3; TRBD2 matches at 12 bases. This CDR3 spans 18 amino acids. Per the germline V gene, CDR1 is SNHLY and CDR2 is FYNNEI. The ends lost 5 bases at V and 3 bases at J; junction bases unmatched: 12. CDR3 amino acids: CASSQPRITSGRTDTQYF. CDR3 coding DNA: TGTGCCAGCAGTCAACCCAGGATCACTAGCGGGAGGACAGATACGCAGTATTTT.

This sequence joins TRBV28 and TRBJ2-6; D is possibly TRBD1 (6 bases). The CDR3 is 17 amino acids. The germline V gene has CDR1 MDHEN and CDR2 SYDVKM. The V and J ends lost 7 bases and 1 base respectively, with 17 bases between them. The CDR3 reads CASTPWHRESGANVLTF. CDR3 DNA sequence: TGTGCCAGCACCCCTTGGCACAGGGAATCTGGGGCCAACGTCCTGACTTTC.

The chain couples TRBV7-2 to TRBJ2-4; D not resolved. V lost 1 base, J lost 3 bases, and 7 bases lay in between. CDR3 length: 14 amino acids. From germline, CDR1 is SGHTA and CDR2 FQGNSA. The CDR3 DNA reads as TGTGCCAGCAGCTTAGACCTTGGCAAAAACATTCAGTACTTC. This translates into CASSLDLGKNIQYF.

This clone was seen only once. The rearrangement links TRBV7-6 to TRBJ2-7, with D uncertain. Germline V gene sequence: CDR1 SGHVS, CDR2 FNYEAQ. Trimming removed 5 bases at V and 13 bases at J, with 18 bases between. The CDR3 extends over 12 amino acids. In nucleotides, the CDR3 is TGTGCCAGCAGCCCCAGGCTAGGTGAAGAATACTTC. It encodes CASSPRLGEEYF.

The chain joins TRBV5-1 to TRBJ2-2; D possibly uses TRBD1 or TRBD2 (5 bases each). Germline V lookup: CDR1 SGHRS, CDR2 YFSETQ. Deletions cut 5 bases from V and 5 bases from J, with 19 bases between. This CDR3 contains 16 residues. CDR3 coding DNA: TGCGCCAGCAGGCCCTGGTTTGGGGGAAAAACCGGGGAGCTGTTTTTT. Protein product: CASRPWFGGKTGELFF.

The J gene is TRBJ1-2, the V gene TRBV2; D is ambiguous. The CDR3 has 15 residues. V gave up 3 bases and J gave up 5 bases, with 16 bases separating them. Germline V gives CDR1 SNHLY, CDR2 FYNNEI. CDR3 sequence reads: CASSEEPGAVYGYTF. The CDR3 DNA reads as TGTGCCAGCAGTGAGGAGCCGGGAGCTGTGTATGGCTACACCTTC.

The chain employs TRBV5-8 and TRBJ2-5; 8 nucleotides line up with TRBD2. Germline trimming cut 2 bases from V and 5 bases from J; bases unmatched to any gene: 8. This CDR3 contains 15 residues. From germline, CDR1 is SGHTS and CDR2 YDEGEE. CDR3 protein: CASSFTSGSWETQYF. The CDR3 DNA follows: TGTGCCAGCAGCTTTACGAGCGGGAGTTGGGAGACCCAGTACTTC.

In regard to this clone: Within the sample, other DNA sequences also encode this same CDR3. The rearrangement uses TRBV28 and TRBJ2-5; 7 nucleotides agree with TRBD1. V trimming: 5 bases; J trimming: 2 bases; junction bases outside the gene matches: 2. CDR1 is MDHEN, CDR2 SYDVKM, per germline. The CDR3 loop spans 13 amino acids. CDR3 sequence reads: CASSRTGQETQYF. The CDR3 nucleotides read TGTGCCAGCAGTCGGACAGGACAAGAGACCCAGTACTTC.

The chain carries TRBV5-8 and TRBJ1-2, with a tentative D call TRBD1 (6 bases). Trimming shortened V by 1 base and J by 6 bases, and 13 bases separated the two germline ends. The CDR3 is 14 amino acids. Germline loops: CDR1 SGHTS, CDR2 YDEGEE. CDR3 DNA sequence: TGTGCCAGCAGCTTGCCAGGGGCATATCATGGCTACACCTTC. Translating gives CASSLPGAYHGYTF.